Following are 18 T cell receptor beta chains from one sample sequenced in a study of OX40 agonist ivuxolimab in advanced cancers. Using immunoSEQ multiplex PCR, the repertoire was profiled, and TCRdb retains in-frame clones only, with some absent. The table has 45,000 to 55,000 clones, 84% seen once. Sample: CD4+ or CD8+ T cells sorted from blood, taken in a trial of the OX40 agonist ivuxolimab. The receptors originated from an adult with an advanced solid tumor such as melanoma, head and neck, liver or kidney cancer.

This chain connects TRBV6-5 to TRBJ1-1; D is unresolved. Germline V CDR1 and CDR2: MNHEY, SVGAGI. This CDR3 contains 13 residues. V was pared by 3 bases and J by 8 bases, with 13 bases between. CDR3 DNA: TGTGCCAGCAGTTATAAACATACGGCAGAAGCTTTCTTT. Translation: CASSYKHTAEAFF.

J is TRBJ2-4 and V is TRBV21-1; TRBD2 is the table's D call and was not checked against the DNA. TRBV21-1 is classified as a pseudogene. The CDR3 spans 20 residues. The CDR3 spells CASSNSGLAGAGLAKNIQYF. The CDR3 bases are TGTGCCAGCAGCAACTCAGGACTAGCGGGAGCGGGGCTAGCCAAAAACATTCAGTACTTC.

This clone was seen more than once but under ten times. The chain is built from TRBV7-2 and TRBJ2-6; tentatively, D is TRBD1 (6 bases). This CDR3 spans 16 amino acids. The V gene's germline CDR1 is SGHTA and CDR2 FQGNSA. Trimming took off 0 bases at V and 4 bases at J, with 10 bases between the two ends. In DNA, the CDR3 is TGTGCCAGCAGCTTAGCTCCAGGGGTCGGGGCCAACGTCCTGACTTTC. Translating gives CASSLAPGVGANVLTF.

The chain employs TRBV4-3 and TRBJ2-2; D possibly corresponds to TRBD1 (5 bases). The germline V and J ends were trimmed by 8 bases and 2 bases, with 15 bases remaining between them. There are 15 residues in the CDR3. Germline CDR1 LGHNA, CDR2 YSLEER. The CDR3 protein is CASSDRGYNTGELFF. The CDR3 nucleotides read TGCGCCAGCTCTGATAGGGGTTATAACACCGGGGAGCTGTTTTTT.

This chain uses TRBV27 with TRBJ2-4, with a possible D match to TRBD1 (7 bases). CDR1 and CDR2 from the germline V gene are MNHEY and SMNVEV (reference sequence). The V end was cut by 4 bases, the J end by 7 bases, with 14 bases between. The CDR3 has 14 amino acids. CDR3 DNA: TGTGCCAGCAGTTCCCGACAGGGACTTAACATTCAGTACTTC. It yields the protein CASSSRQGLNIQYF.

CDR3 sequence: CASSLEGTSGSTQYF. The CDR3 region has the DNA TGCGCCAGCAGCTTGGAAGGGACTAGCGGGAGCACGCAGTATTTT. The chain joins TRBV5-1 to TRBJ2-3; TRBD2 agrees at 14 bases. CDR1 SGHRS and CDR2 YFSETQ come from the germline V gene. The CDR3 is 15 residues long. The J segment lost 9 bases and the V segment lost 0 bases, leaving 3 bases of the junction unmatched.

The rearrangement links TRBV6-6 to TRBJ2-2; D gene unclear. Germline assignment: CDR1 MNHNY and CDR2 SVGAGI (reference sequence). V was cut by 2 bases and J by 0 bases, with 10 bases left in between. This CDR3 has 16 residues. CDR3 coding DNA: TGTGCCAGCAGTTACCGGCACGAAGCGAACACCGGGGAGCTGTTTTTT. Protein sequence: CASSYRHEANTGELFF.

The chain combines TRBV20-1 with TRBJ2-7; D gene uncertain. CDR1 is DFQATT and CDR2 is SNEGSKA in the germline V gene (reference sequence). The length of the CDR3 is 11 residues. With 3 bases removed from V and 2 bases from J, the gap between germline ends came to 5 bases. The CDR3 sequence is CSARMAYEQYF. In DNA, the CDR3 is TGCAGTGCTAGGATGGCCTACGAGCAGTACTTC.

V usage is TRBV18 and J usage is TRBJ1-1, with 9 positions matching TRBD1. CDR1 and CDR2 from the germline V gene are KGHSH and LQKENI. The J segment lost 6 bases and the V segment lost 4 bases, leaving 12 bases of the junction unmatched. This CDR3 is 16 amino acids long. CDR3 coding DNA: TGTGCCAGCTCACTATCCCTGGACAGGGGAGGGGCTGAAGCTTTCTTT. It specifies CASSLSLDRGGAEAFF. The complete variable domain, with remaining parts taken from reference TRBV18 and TRBJ1-1, reads NAGVMQNPRHLVRRRGQEARLRCSPMKGHSHVYWYRQLPEEGLKFMVYLQKENIIDESGMPKERFSAEFPKEGPSILRIQQVVRGDSAAYFCASSLSLDRGGAEAFFGQGTRLTVV.

This chain uses TRBV28 with TRBJ2-1, with 9 bases identical to TRBD2. The ends lost 6 bases at V and 7 bases at J; junction bases unmatched: 19. CDR3 length: 18 residues. Germline loops: CDR1 MDHEN, CDR2 SYDVKM. The CDR3 region has the DNA TGTGCCAGCAGCCCTGTACCCCGCTGGGGGACTAGCCAGAATGAGCAGTTCTTC. Translating gives CASSPVPRWGTSQNEQFF.

J is TRBJ2-2 and V is TRBV25-1, with D hard to call. The germline V and J ends were trimmed by 7 bases and 2 bases, with 11 bases remaining between them. CDR3 length equals 14 residues. Per the germline V gene, CDR1 is MGHDK and CDR2 is SYGVNS. The CDR3 sequence is CASTAETNTGELFF. The CDR3 DNA reads as TGTGCCAGCACCGCGGAAACCAACACCGGGGAGCTGTTTTTT.

The chain combines TRBV18 with TRBJ2-5; 7 bases align to TRBD1. V shed 5 bases, J shed 8 bases, and the junction held 14 bases outside the gene matches. There are 15 residues in the CDR3. Germline V gene sequence: CDR1 KGHSH, CDR2 LQKENI. This CDR3 is CASSFAGTDTLTQYF. As DNA, the CDR3 is TGTGCCAGCTCATTTGCCGGGACAGATACACTAACCCAGTACTTC.

The rearrangement joins TRBV7-2 to TRBJ2-2, with 10 bases that match TRBD2. Germline lookup yields CDR1 SGHTA and CDR2 FQGNSA. The CDR3 covers 15 residues. After removal of 5 bases from V and 1 base from J, the junction contained 1 base not matched to a gene. Here the CDR3 DNA reads TGTGCCAGCAGCCGACTAGCGGGGAACACCGGGGAGCTGTTTTTT. It is translated as CASSRLAGNTGELFF.

This chain joins TRBV29-1 and TRBJ1-1, with D possibly being TRBD1 (6 bases). This CDR3 is 15 amino acids long. Deletions cut 4 bases from V and 4 bases from J, with 19 bases between. Germline CDR1 and CDR2: SQVTM and ANQGSEA. This chain's CDR3 is CSVGPGAISGTEAFF. CDR3 DNA sequence: TGCAGCGTTGGCCCGGGGGCCATTTCTGGCACTGAAGCTTTCTTT.

The chain has TRBV18 and TRBJ1-2; possibly TRBD1 for D (5 bases). Trimming removed 6 bases at V and 7 bases at J, with 21 bases between. The CDR3 covers 15 residues. Germline V gene sequence: CDR1 KGHSH, CDR2 LQKENI. The CDR3 DNA reads TGTGCCAGCTCCCCCCCGGGGAGGGGTTTTAGTGGCTACACCTTC. It codes for CASSPPGRGFSGYTF.

This chain joins TRBV5-5 and TRBJ2-3; D is undetermined. Germline V gene lookup returns CDR1 SGHKS and CDR2 YYEKEE (reference sequence). The CDR3 totals 13 residues. V lost 2 bases, J lost 5 bases, and 9 bases lay in between. This chain's CDR3 is CASSFNARDTQYF. The CDR3 nucleotides are TGTGCCAGCAGCTTTAACGCCCGAGATACGCAGTATTTT.

J is TRBJ2-7 and V is TRBV5-4; 9 bases align to TRBD1. Germline V gives CDR1 SGHNT, CDR2 YYREEE (reference sequence). The CDR3 is 15 amino acids. The V and J ends lost 3 bases and 6 bases, in that order; junction bases with no gene match: 10. In nucleotides, the CDR3 is TGTGCCAGCAGCTCAAACCGGGACAGGGTGAGCGAGCAGTACTTC. This translates into CASSSNRDRVSEQYF.

The V call is TRBV7-2, the J call TRBJ2-5; D might be TRBD2 (6 bases). The CDR3 extends over 12 amino acids. Germline V gives CDR1 SGHTA, CDR2 FQGNSA. V lost 5 bases, J lost 5 bases, and 9 bases lay in between. CDR3 DNA: TGTGCCAGCAGCACTGGGGGGGAGACCCAGTACTTC. Translated, it gives CASSTGGETQYF.